The present TCR beta chain was sequenced within a study of T-cell memory formation after mild COVID-19. Study background: Clusters were largely donor specific.

The CDR3 consists of 15 residues. CDR1 is MNHEY and CDR2 is SMNVEV in the germline V gene (reference sequence). V lost 4 bases and J lost 6; bases outside the gene matches: 7. 5'RACE, which relied on constant-segment primers, yielded TCR alpha and TCR beta cDNA libraries carrying sample barcodes and UMIs. TCRdb reprocessed the 5' RACE reads with MiXCR, giving one entry per CDR3 protein. This sample has more than 400,000 distinct CDR3 sequences; around a sixth occur once, and the top ten carry approximately 13%. A word on this clonotype: Its matching antigen is unknown.

Notes on the study in general: Shrinking CD4+ clones resided mostly in CM and EM, and CD8+ ones in EMRA. Cross-reactive memory appears to have joined, as suggested by some responding clones showing up in pre-infection memory.

The chain combines TRBV27 with TRBJ1-4; 8 nucleotides line up with TRBD1. This receptor was obtained from an adult woman who had mild COVID-19 (a few samples of this study predate the infection). Cell type and time point are not known. Sequenced sample: PBMCs or a T cell subset sorted from them (not recorded which). CDR3 loop: CASSSPETGDEKLFF. DNA of the CDR3: TGTGCCAGCAGTTCCCCGGAGACAGGGGATGAAAAACTGTTTTTT. Using reference TRBV27 and TRBJ1-4 for the parts outside the CDR3, the full variable domain is EAQVTQNPRYLITVTGKKLTVTCSQNMNHEYMSWYRQDPGLGLRQIYYSMNVEVTDKGDVPEGYKVSRKEKRNFPLILESPSPNQTSLYFCASSSPETGDEKLFFGSGTQLSVL.